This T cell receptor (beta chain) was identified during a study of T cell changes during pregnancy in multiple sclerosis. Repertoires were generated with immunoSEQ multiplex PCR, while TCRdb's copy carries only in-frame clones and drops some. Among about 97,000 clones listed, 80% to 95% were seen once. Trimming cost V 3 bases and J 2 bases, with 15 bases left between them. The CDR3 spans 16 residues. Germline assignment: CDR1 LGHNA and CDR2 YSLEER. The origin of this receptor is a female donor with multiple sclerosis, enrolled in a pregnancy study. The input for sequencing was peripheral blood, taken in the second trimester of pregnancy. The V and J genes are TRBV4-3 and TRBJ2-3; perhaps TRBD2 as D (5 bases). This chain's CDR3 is CASSQSSHGDTDTQYF. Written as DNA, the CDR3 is TGCGCCAGCAGCCAGAGCTCCCACGGGGACACAGATACGCAGTATTTT.